The sequence of this TCR beta chain was determined in a study of blood T cells in healthy people across ages. Findings and limits, study-wide: Diversity estimates drawn from one million T cells were deemed underestimates.

With respect to this clonotype: Its cognate antigen is unknown. A read error may explain this, as a much larger clone is one base away.

Together with a sample-barcoded 5' primer, a J-beta primer mix was included in a second PCR lasting 7 to 11 cycles. Tagging of each cDNA molecule was performed by a template-switch adaptor with 12 random nucleotides. MiXCR, run by TCRdb on the 5' RACE reads, gives a single entry per CDR3 protein. The sample holds about 1.7 million distinct CDR3 sequences, 28% seen once. The CDR3 length is 17 residues. Looked up from germline, CDR1 is LNHNV and CDR2 is YYDKDF (reference sequence). This TCR was recovered from a woman aged 30 to 39 in good health. Sequenced input: blood. The V call is TRBV15, the J call TRBJ1-5, with D perhaps TRBD1 (5 bases). This CDR3 reads CAASRAQGSYSNQPQHF. The CDR3 DNA follows: TGTGCCGCCAGCAGAGCTCAGGGATCCTATAGCAATCAGCCCCAGCATTTT.